The 26 T cell receptor beta chains listed next were all sequenced from one sample in a study of T cells after posttransplantation cyclophosphamide. TCRdb's table, derived via immunoSEQ multiplex PCR, lists solely in-frame clones and lacks some. Counted here are some 61,000 clones, 90% to 95% occurring once; the ten biggest clones make up about 3.1%. The sequencing sample was made of PBMCs. The receptors come from a woman in her thirties in good health and a related stem cell transplant donor.

The V and J genes are TRBV7-2 and TRBJ2-7; D remains unclear. Germline V CDR1 and CDR2: SGHTA, FQGNSA. The CDR3 spans 12 residues. V lost 2 bases and J 6 bases, leaving 8 bases between the germline ends. CDR3 nucleotides: TGTGCCAGCAGCTTAACAGTTGGCGAGCAGTACTTC. Translating gives CASSLTVGEQYF.

J is TRBJ1-5 and V is TRBV15; D possibly corresponds to TRBD1 (5 bases). The CDR3 sequence is 14 residues long. Per the germline V gene, CDR1 is LNHNV and CDR2 is YYDKDF (reference sequence). Trimming shortened V by 0 bases and J by 10 bases, and 13 bases separated the two germline ends. The CDR3, as DNA: TGTGCCACCAGCAGAGATCTTCAGGGTAACCCCCAGCATTTT. Amino acid sequence: CATSRDLQGNPQHF.

This rearrangement joins TRBV29-1 to TRBJ1-2; no reliable D call. The V gene lost 0 bases and the J gene lost 8 bases, with 1 base spanning the gap. CDR1 SQVTM and CDR2 ANQGSEA come from the germline V gene. The CDR3 extends over 9 amino acids. CDR3 nucleotides: TGCAGCGTTGAAGACGGCTACACCTTC. It encodes CSVEDGYTF. Supplemented by reference TRBV29-1 and TRBJ1-2, the full variable domain reads SAVISQKPSRDICQRGTSLTIQCQVDSQVTMMFWYRQQPGQSLTLIATANQGSEATYESGFVIDKFPISRPNLTFSTLTVSNMSPEDSSIYLCSVEDGYTFGSGTRLTVV.

The V and J genes are TRBV9 and TRBJ2-7; the D call may be TRBD1 or TRBD2 (5 bases each). The CDR3 has 16 amino acids. CDR1 is SGDLS and CDR2 is YYNGEE in the germline V gene. V shed 2 bases and J shed 2 bases, with 17 bases lying between them. The CDR3, as DNA: TGTGCCAGCAGCGTGGTGGGGGAAGGCCCACCCTACGAGCAGTACTTC. This codes for CASSVVGEGPPYEQYF.

This chain joins TRBV7-2 and TRBJ1-2; weak D call: TRBD1 (5 bases). V was pared by 0 bases and J by 3 bases, with 11 bases between. Germline values: CDR1 SGHTA, CDR2 FQGNSA. The CDR3 contains 15 residues. The CDR3 DNA is TGTGCCAGCAGCTTAGCGGGGGGACGGGACTATGGCTACACCTTC. This translates into CASSLAGGRDYGYTF.

The chain recombines TRBV10-3 with TRBJ1-4; no clear D gene. Trimming stripped 4 bases from V and 7 bases from J, with 10 bases between. The germline V gene has CDR1 ENHRY and CDR2 SYGVKD. The CDR3 has 13 amino acids. CDR3 loop: CAISGVSFEKLFF. For the CDR3, the DNA is TGTGCCATCAGTGGAGTCAGTTTTGAAAAACTGTTTTTT.

The chain uses TRBV18 and TRBJ1-1; D uncertain. Germline CDR1 reads KGHSH; CDR2 reads LQKENI. V lost 4 bases and J 2 bases, leaving 8 bases between the germline ends. The CDR3 sequence is 13 residues long. CDR3 region: CASSRTANTEAFF. The CDR3 coding sequence is TGTGCCAGCTCACGGACGGCAAACACTGAAGCTTTCTTT.

The chain has TRBV6-4 and TRBJ2-1; 11 positions match TRBD1. Germline values: CDR1 MRHNA, CDR2 SNTAGT. Trimming took 6 bases from V and 8 from J; bases not matched to a gene: 6. The CDR3 totals 14 residues. This CDR3 is CASRRGQGAHEQFF. CDR3 sequence (DNA): TGTGCCAGCAGGAGAGGACAGGGGGCCCATGAGCAGTTCTTC.

The V gene is TRBV5-1, the J gene TRBJ2-4, with 9 bases that match TRBD1. V dropped 2 bases and J dropped 8; count of bases not matched to a gene: 8. The CDR3 is made up of 15 amino acids. In germline, CDR1 is SGHRS, CDR2 YFSETQ. This chain's CDR3 is CASSLGQGPWDIQYF. CDR3 in DNA: TGCGCCAGCAGCTTAGGACAGGGGCCTTGGGACATTCAGTACTTC. Complete variable domain (other parts from reference TRBV5-1 and TRBJ2-4): KAGVTQTPRYLIKTRGQQVTLSCSPISGHRSVSWYQQTPGQGLQFLFEYFSETQRNKGNFPGRFSGRQFSNSRSEMNVSTLELGDSALYLCASSLGQGPWDIQYFGAGTRLSVL.

V and J are TRBV10-3 and TRBJ1-2, with D unclear. The germline gives CDR1 ENHRY, CDR2 SYGVKD. V lost 3 bases and J lost 1, with 9 bases in between. The CDR3 length is 14 residues. The chain's CDR3 is CAISDDASNYGYTF. For the CDR3, the DNA is TGTGCCATCAGTGACGACGCCAGTAACTATGGCTACACCTTC.

Only one count was recorded for this clone. The V gene is TRBV7-8, the J gene TRBJ1-4, with D possibly TRBD1 on 5 matching bases. Germline lookup yields CDR1 SGHVS and CDR2 FQNEAQ. The CDR3 has 14 amino acids. Trimming shortened V by 7 bases and J by 3 bases, and 12 bases separated the two germline ends. For the CDR3, the DNA is TGTGCCAGCACCCTCGGGACGGCTAATGAAAAACTGTTTTTT. This sequence encodes CASTLGTANEKLFF.

This chain connects TRBV5-1 to TRBJ1-1; 9 bases align to TRBD1. The CDR3 is 15 residues long. Germline values: CDR1 SGHRS, CDR2 YFSETQ. The V and J ends lost 4 bases and 0 bases, in that order; junction bases with no gene match: 4. The CDR3 sequence: CASSPGDRVNTEAFF. The CDR3 DNA sequence: TGCGCCAGCAGCCCAGGGGACAGGGTGAACACTGAAGCTTTCTTT. Variable domain in full (rest from reference TRBV5-1 and TRBJ1-1): KAGVTQTPRYLIKTRGQQVTLSCSPISGHRSVSWYQQTPGQGLQFLFEYFSETQRNKGNFPGRFSGRQFSNSRSEMNVSTLELGDSALYLCASSPGDRVNTEAFFGQGTRLTVV.

The chain couples TRBV10-3 to TRBJ1-1; 9 bases fit TRBD1. Per the germline V gene, CDR1 is ENHRY and CDR2 is SYGVKD. This CDR3 region has 14 residues. With V trimmed by 10 bases and J by 0 bases, 6 bases remained unmatched. The CDR3 spells CASEGQGMNTEAFF. CDR3 DNA sequence: TGTGCCAGCGAAGGACAGGGGATGAACACTGAAGCTTTCTTT.

The CDR3 loop is CASSLEWGRYTEAFF. The CDR3 region has the DNA TGTGCCAGCAGCTTAGAGTGGGGTAGGTACACTGAAGCTTTCTTT. The V gene is TRBV11-2, the J gene TRBJ1-1; D is undetermined. Trimming took 0 bases from V and 3 from J, leaving 11 bases between them. Germline V gives CDR1 SGHAT, CDR2 FQNNGV. The CDR3 runs to 15 residues.

The V and J genes are TRBV9 and TRBJ1-2, with TRBD1 matching over 9 bases. The CDR3 sequence is 14 residues long. Germline V gene sequence: CDR1 SGDLS, CDR2 YYNGEE. V lost 4 bases to trimming and J lost 8 bases; unmatched junction nucleotides: 9. The CDR3 DNA reads TGTGCCAGCAGCAGAGACAGGGGGGCGTCAGGCTACACCTTC. This encodes CASSRDRGASGYTF.

This chain connects TRBV7-2 to TRBJ1-6; D gene unclear. The CDR3 sequence is 14 residues long. The germline CDR1 and CDR2 sequences are SGHTA and FQGNSA. V was shortened by 3 bases and J by 5 bases, with 8 bases between the two germline ends. The CDR3 bases are TGTGCCAGCAGCTTTTACAGTGATAATTCACCCCTCCACTTT. This codes for CASSFYSDNSPLHF.

The chain links TRBV27 to TRBJ2-7; 9 bases map to TRBD1. There are 13 residues in the CDR3. After removal of 9 bases from V and 3 bases from J, the junction contained 6 bases not matched to a gene. From germline, CDR1 is MNHEY and CDR2 SMNVEV (reference sequence). CDR3 bases: TGTGCCAGTTCGGGACAGGGCTTCTACGAGCAGTACTTC. It yields the protein CASSGQGFYEQYF.

CDR3 sequence reads: CASSLYMRQGGEQYF. CDR3 bases: TGCGCCAGCAGCCTTTATATGCGACAGGGTGGCGAGCAGTACTTC. The V gene is TRBV4-1, the J gene TRBJ2-7; 7 positions match TRBD1. The CDR3 is made up of 15 amino acids. Germline V gene data show CDR1 as MGHRA and CDR2 as YSYEKL. After removal of 4 bases from V and 6 bases from J, the junction contained 12 bases not matched to a gene.

This chain uses TRBV15 with TRBJ1-1; 10 bases match TRBD1. Germline V CDR1 and CDR2: LNHNV, YYDKDF (reference sequence). The CDR3 totals 15 residues. After removal of 3 bases from V and 0 bases from J, the junction contained 1 base not matched to a gene. CDR3 sequence reads: CATSRDRGVNTEAFF. CDR3 DNA sequence: TGTGCCACCAGCAGGGACAGGGGGGTGAACACTGAAGCTTTCTTT. Full variable domain (remainder filled in from reference TRBV15 and TRBJ1-1): DAMVIQNPRYQVTQFGKPVTLSCSQTLNHNVMYWYQQKSSQAPKLLFHYYDKDFNNEADTPDNFQSRRPNTSFCFLDIRSPGLGDTAMYLCATSRDRGVNTEAFFGQGTRLTVV.

The rearrangement joins TRBV29-1 to TRBJ1-2; 10 positions match TRBD1. The CDR3 has 14 residues. With 4 bases clipped from V and 3 bases from J, the junction kept 5 bases outside the gene matches. Per the germline V gene, CDR1 is SQVTM and CDR2 is ANQGSEA. This CDR3 is CSVVETGGDYGYTF. DNA for the CDR3: TGCAGCGTTGTAGAGACAGGGGGCGACTATGGCTACACCTTC.

This clone showed up just once. This sequence joins TRBV6-5 and TRBJ1-2; perhaps TRBD1 as D (6 bases). V lost 8 bases, J lost 6 bases, and 10 bases lay in between. The CDR3 is made up of 11 amino acids. CDR1 is MNHEY and CDR2 is SVGAGI in the germline V gene. As DNA, the CDR3 is TGTGCCAGCGGTAGGGGGAATGGCTACACCTTC. This codes for CASGRGNGYTF.

V usage is TRBV11-2 and J usage is TRBJ2-3; 7 bases match TRBD1. The V gene's germline CDR1 is SGHAT and CDR2 FQNNGV. The CDR3 is 15 residues long. Unmatched junction bases numbered 8, after V lost 3 bases and J lost 5 bases. CDR3 loop: CASSFNTGAGDTQYF. The CDR3 region has the DNA TGTGCCAGCAGCTTTAACACAGGGGCAGGAGATACGCAGTATTTT.

This clone was observed once. The CDR3 sequence is CASSQETGGDRAYEQYF. The CDR3 nucleotides read TGTGCCAGCAGCCAAGAAACGGGCGGGGACAGGGCCTACGAGCAGTACTTC. The gene calls are TRBV4-2 and TRBJ2-7, with 9 bases that match TRBD1. Per the germline V gene, CDR1 is LGHNA and CDR2 is YNFKEQ. The J segment lost 2 bases and the V segment lost 0 bases, leaving 8 bases of the junction unmatched. The CDR3 sequence is 17 residues long.

V is TRBV7-8 and J is TRBJ2-2; maybe TRBD2 (5 bases). The CDR3 has 16 amino acids. Looked up from germline, CDR1 is SGHVS and CDR2 is FQNEAQ. V lost 6 bases and J 7 bases, leaving 21 bases between the germline ends. CDR3 sequence reads: CASRSTVGIGSGELFF. The CDR3 nucleotides read TGTGCCAGCAGGTCCACCGTCGGGATCGGAAGCGGGGAGCTGTTTTTT.

V is TRBV6-1 and J is TRBJ1-1; 8 bases align to TRBD1. Losses at the gene ends were 6 bases for V and 4 bases for J; bases not matched to a gene: 1. CDR1 is MNHNS and CDR2 is SASEGT in the germline V gene. CDR3 length: 12 residues. Written as DNA, the CDR3 is TGTGCCAGCAGCACAGGGGGCACTGAAGCTTTCTTT. Residues: CASSTGGTEAFF.

This chain uses TRBV10-3 with TRBJ1-2; 7 bases match TRBD1. Germline V CDR1 and CDR2: ENHRY, SYGVKD. This CDR3 has 15 residues. V trimming: 10 bases; J trimming: 1 base; junction bases outside the gene matches: 12. The CDR3 DNA is TGTGCCACACTGTCGACAGGGTTAAGTAACTATGGCTACACCTTC. Translating gives CATLSTGLSNYGYTF.